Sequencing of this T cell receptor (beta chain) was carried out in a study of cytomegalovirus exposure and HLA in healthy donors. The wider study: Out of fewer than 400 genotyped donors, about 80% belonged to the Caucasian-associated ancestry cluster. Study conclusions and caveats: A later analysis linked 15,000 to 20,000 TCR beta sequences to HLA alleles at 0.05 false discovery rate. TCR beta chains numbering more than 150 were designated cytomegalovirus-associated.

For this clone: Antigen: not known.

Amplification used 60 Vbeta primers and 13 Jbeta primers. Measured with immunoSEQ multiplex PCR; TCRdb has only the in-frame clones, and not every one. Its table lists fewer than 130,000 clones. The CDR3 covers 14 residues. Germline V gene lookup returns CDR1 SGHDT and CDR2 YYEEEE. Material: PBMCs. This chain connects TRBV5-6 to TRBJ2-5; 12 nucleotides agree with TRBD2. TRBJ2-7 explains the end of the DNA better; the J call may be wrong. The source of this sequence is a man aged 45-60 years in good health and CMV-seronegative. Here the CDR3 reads CASSGLAGPYEQYF. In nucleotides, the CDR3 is TGTGCCAGCAGCGGACTAGCGGGGCCGTACGAGCAGTACTTC.